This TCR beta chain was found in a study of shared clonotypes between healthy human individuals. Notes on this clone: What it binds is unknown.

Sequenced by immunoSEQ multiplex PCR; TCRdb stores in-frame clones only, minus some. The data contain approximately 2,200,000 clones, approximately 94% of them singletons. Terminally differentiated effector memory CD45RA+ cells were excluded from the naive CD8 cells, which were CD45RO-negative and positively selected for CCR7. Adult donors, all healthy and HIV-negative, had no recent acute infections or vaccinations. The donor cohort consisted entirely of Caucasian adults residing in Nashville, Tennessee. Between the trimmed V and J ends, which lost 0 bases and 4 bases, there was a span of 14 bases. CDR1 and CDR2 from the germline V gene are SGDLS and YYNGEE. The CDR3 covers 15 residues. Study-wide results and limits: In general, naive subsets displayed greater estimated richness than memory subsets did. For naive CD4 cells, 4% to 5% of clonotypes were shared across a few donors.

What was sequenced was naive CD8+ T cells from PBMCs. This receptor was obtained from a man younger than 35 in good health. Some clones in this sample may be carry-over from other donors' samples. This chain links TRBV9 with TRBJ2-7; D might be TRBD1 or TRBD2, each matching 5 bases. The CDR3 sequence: CASSVERDALYEQYF. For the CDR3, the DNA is TGTGCCAGCAGCGTAGAGAGGGACGCCCTGTACGAGCAGTACTTC.